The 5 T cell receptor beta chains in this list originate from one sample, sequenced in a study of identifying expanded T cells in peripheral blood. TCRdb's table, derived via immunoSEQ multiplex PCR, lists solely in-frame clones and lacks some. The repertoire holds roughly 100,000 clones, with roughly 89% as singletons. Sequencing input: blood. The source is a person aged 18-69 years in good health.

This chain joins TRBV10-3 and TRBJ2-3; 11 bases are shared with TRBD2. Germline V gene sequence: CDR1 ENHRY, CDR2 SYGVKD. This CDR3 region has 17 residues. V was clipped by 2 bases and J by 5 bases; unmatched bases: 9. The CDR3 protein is CAISELAGGVFEDTQYF. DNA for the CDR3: TGTGCCATCAGTGAGCTAGCGGGGGGTGTATTTGAAGATACGCAGTATTTT.

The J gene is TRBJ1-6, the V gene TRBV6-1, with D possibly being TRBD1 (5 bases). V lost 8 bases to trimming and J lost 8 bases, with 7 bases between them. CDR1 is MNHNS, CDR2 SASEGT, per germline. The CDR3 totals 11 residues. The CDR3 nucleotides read TGTGCCAGCCAGGGAGATTCACCCCTCCACTTT. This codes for CASQGDSPLHF.

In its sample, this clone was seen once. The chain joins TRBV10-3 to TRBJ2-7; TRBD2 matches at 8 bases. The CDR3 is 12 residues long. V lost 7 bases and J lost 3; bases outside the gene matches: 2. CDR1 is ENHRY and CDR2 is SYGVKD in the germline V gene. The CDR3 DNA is TGTGCCATCAAGGGACTAGTCTACGAGCAGTACTTC. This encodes CAIKGLVYEQYF.

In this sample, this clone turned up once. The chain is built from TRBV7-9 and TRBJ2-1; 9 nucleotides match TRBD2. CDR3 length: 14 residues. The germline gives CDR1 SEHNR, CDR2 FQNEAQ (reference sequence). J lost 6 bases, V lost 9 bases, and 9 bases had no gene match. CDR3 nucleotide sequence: TGTGCCAGGGAGGGACTAGCTGTATTCAATGAGCAGTTCTTC. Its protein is CAREGLAVFNEQFF.

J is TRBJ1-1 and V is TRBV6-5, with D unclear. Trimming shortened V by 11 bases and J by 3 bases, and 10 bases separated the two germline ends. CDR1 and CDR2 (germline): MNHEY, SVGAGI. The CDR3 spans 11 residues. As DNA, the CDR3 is TGTGCCGCCAGAACGGACACTGAAGCTTTCTTT. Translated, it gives CAARTDTEAFF.